Below are 32 T cell receptor beta chains sequenced from a single sample in a study of control samples from healthy donors and cancer patients. Repertoires were generated with immunoSEQ multiplex PCR, while TCRdb's copy carries only in-frame clones and drops some. This sample has some 140,000 clones; approximately 94% occur once, and the top ten carry around 6.2%. The specimen was blood. These receptors all come from a man aged 35 to 55 in good health.

This clone was observed a single time. The chain joins TRBV28 to TRBJ1-2; 8 bases match TRBD1. The V gene's germline CDR1 is MDHEN and CDR2 SYDVKM. The junction had 2 bases not matched to a gene; V was cut back by 5 bases and J by 3 bases. The CDR3 totals 13 residues. The CDR3, as DNA: TGTGCCAGCAGTGGACAGGGATACTATGGCTACACCTTC. This gives the protein CASSGQGYYGYTF.

V and J are TRBV7-2 and TRBJ1-1; the D gene is possibly TRBD1 (5 bases). The CDR3 is made up of 15 amino acids. With 2 bases removed from V and 3 bases from J, the gap between germline ends came to 13 bases. The V gene's germline CDR1 is SGHTA and CDR2 FQGNSA. This CDR3 is CASSLSPDTYTEAFF. Here the CDR3 DNA reads TGTGCCAGCAGCTTATCCCCGGACACTTACACTGAAGCTTTCTTT.

This clone has only one observation. The chain uses TRBV7-9 and TRBJ1-2, with 8 nucleotides matching TRBD1. Germline V CDR1 and CDR2: SEHNR, FQNEAQ (reference sequence). Trimming took 5 bases from V and 6 from J; bases not matched to a gene: 5. The CDR3 covers 13 residues. CDR3 sequence reads: CASSPYRGNGYTF. DNA for the CDR3: TGTGCCAGCAGCCCCTACAGGGGGAATGGCTACACCTTC.

This chain uses TRBV19 with TRBJ1-1, with 7 bases aligning to TRBD1. The length of the CDR3 is 13 residues. V lost 2 bases, J lost 8 bases, and 5 bases stayed unmatched. Germline V gene sequence: CDR1 LNHDA, CDR2 SQIVND (reference sequence). This CDR3 reads CASSILQGGEAFF. The DNA for the CDR3 is TGTGCCAGTAGTATACTTCAGGGGGGCGAAGCTTTCTTT.

This chain joins TRBV5-5 and TRBJ1-4; 9 positions match TRBD1. Germline CDR1 and CDR2: SGHKS and YYEKEE (reference sequence). CDR3 length: 14 residues. Germline trimming cut 4 bases from V and 8 bases from J; bases unmatched to any gene: 6. The CDR3 nucleotides are TGTGCCAGCAGCCTCGGGACAGGGTGGGAAAAACTGTTTTTT. Protein: CASSLGTGWEKLFF.

V usage is TRBV3-1 (or the pseudogene TRBV3-2) and J usage is TRBJ1-6; D perhaps matches TRBD1 (5 bases). The germline CDR1 and CDR2 sequences are LGHDT and YNNKEL (reference sequence). CDR3 size: 11 residues. V lost 4 bases and J lost 13, with 8 bases in between. CDR3 nucleotides: TGTGCCAGCAGCCTCTGGGGGCCCCTCCACTTT. Translating gives CASSLWGPLHF.

The rearrangement uses TRBV6-2 or TRBV6-3 and TRBJ1-5; tentatively, D is TRBD1 (6 bases). V was cut by 4 bases and J by 4 bases, with 14 bases left in between. Germline V gives CDR1 MNHEY, CDR2 SVGEGT. The CDR3 totals 15 residues. The CDR3 here is CASSSGGLTNQPQHF. The CDR3 bases are TGTGCCAGCAGTTCCGGGGGGCTTACTAATCAGCCCCAGCATTTT.

The chain employs TRBV25-1 and TRBJ1-2, with D possibly matching TRBD1 (5 bases). This CDR3 has 13 residues. Trimming removed 2 bases from V and 6 bases from J, with 10 bases in between. CDR1 is MGHDK, CDR2 SYGVNS, per germline. The CDR3 bases are TGTGCCAGCAGTGAAAGGGGAAGGGATGGCTACACCTTC. This codes for CASSERGRDGYTF.

The rearrangement links TRBV28 to TRBJ1-1; D unclear. Per germline, CDR1 MDHEN and CDR2 SYDVKM. The CDR3 loop spans 11 amino acids. Trimming left V 10 bases short and J 0 bases short, with 6 bases between. The CDR3 region is CATRLNTEAFF. CDR3 DNA: TGTGCCACTAGACTGAACACTGAAGCTTTCTTT. Based on the CDR3 plus reference TRBV28 and TRBJ1-1, the full variable domain is DVKVTQSSRYLVKRTGEKVFLECVQDMDHENMFWYRQDPGLGLRLIYFSYDVKMKEKGDIPEGYSVSREKKERFSLILESASTNQTSMYLCATRLNTEAFFGQGTRLTVV.

The rearrangement joins TRBV28 to TRBJ2-5; D might be TRBD1 or TRBD2, each matching 6 bases. The CDR3 loop spans 15 amino acids. V dropped 6 bases and J dropped 4 bases, with 18 bases sitting between them. The germline V gene has CDR1 MDHEN and CDR2 SYDVKM. The CDR3 is CASRPRGVMRETQYF. CDR3 nucleotides: TGTGCCAGCAGACCGAGGGGGGTGATGAGAGAGACCCAGTACTTC.

The V gene is TRBV7-6, the J gene TRBJ2-3; 12 nucleotides align to TRBD2. Unmatched junction bases numbered 7, after V lost 1 base and J lost 5 bases. CDR1 and CDR2 (germline): SGHVS, FNYEAQ. This CDR3 is 17 amino acids long. CDR3 amino acids: CASSLGPSGGAGDTQYF. CDR3 coding DNA: TGTGCCAGCAGCTTAGGCCCTAGCGGGGGGGCAGGAGATACGCAGTATTTT.

The V and J genes are TRBV10-3 and TRBJ1-5; D gene unclear. Between the trimmed V and J ends, which lost 0 bases and 1 base, there was a span of 10 bases. Germline V gene sequence: CDR1 ENHRY, CDR2 SYGVKD. This CDR3 has 16 amino acids. This CDR3 reads CAISESGPGSNQPQHF. In nucleotides, the CDR3 is TGTGCCATCAGTGAGTCAGGGCCGGGAAGCAATCAGCCCCAGCATTTT.

This clone appeared a single time. The genes are TRBV18 and TRBJ1-3, with D perhaps matching TRBD1 (5 bases). The CDR3 has 15 residues. Germline CDR1 and CDR2: KGHSH and LQKENI. Trimming pared 3 bases from V and 2 bases from J, leaving 11 bases between. CDR3 sequence: CASSPPTATGNTIYF. DNA of the CDR3: TGTGCCAGCTCACCCCCGACAGCGACTGGAAACACCATATATTTT.

J is TRBJ1-3 and V is TRBV5-1, with TRBD1 matching 7 bases. CDR3 size: 16 residues. V dropped 0 bases and J dropped 2; count of bases not matched to a gene: 5. The germline gives CDR1 SGHRS, CDR2 YFSETQ. The CDR3, as DNA: TGCGCCAGCAGCTTGGCCGGCAGGGGGACTGGAAACACCATATATTTT. Amino acid sequence: CASSLAGRGTGNTIYF.

The chain employs TRBV19 and TRBJ1-2, with 8 bases fitting TRBD1. The CDR3 is made up of 13 amino acids. The J segment lost 6 bases and the V segment lost 5 bases, leaving 5 bases of the junction unmatched. Per germline, CDR1 LNHDA and CDR2 SQIVND (reference sequence). This CDR3 is CASSYRGKDGYTF. The CDR3 DNA reads as TGTGCCAGTAGTTACAGGGGGAAGGATGGCTACACCTTC.

The genes are TRBV19 and TRBJ1-4; 10 bases agree with TRBD1. The CDR3 is 16 residues long. Germline CDR1 reads LNHDA; CDR2 reads SQIVND (reference sequence). V lost 4 bases, J lost 7 bases, and 9 bases stayed unmatched. The CDR3 sequence is CASSNPQGQGIEKLFF. The CDR3 DNA sequence: TGTGCCAGTAGTAACCCACAGGGACAGGGGATTGAAAAACTGTTTTTT.

The J gene is TRBJ1-2, the V gene TRBV19; D is possibly TRBD1 (5 bases). CDR3 length equals 12 residues. Trimming cost V 6 bases and J 5 bases, with 10 bases left between them. The germline gives CDR1 LNHDA, CDR2 SQIVND (reference sequence). The CDR3 here is CASRAGPYGYTF. The CDR3, as DNA: TGTGCCAGTAGGGCGGGACCGTATGGCTACACCTTC.

The chain joins TRBV19 to TRBJ2-5; D might be TRBD2 (6 bases). CDR1 and CDR2 (germline): LNHDA, SQIVND (reference sequence). The germline V and J ends were trimmed by 4 bases and 5 bases, with 14 bases remaining between them. The length of the CDR3 is 14 residues. DNA for the CDR3: TGTGCCAGTAGTACAGGCGGGGACTGGGAGACCCAGTACTTC. It specifies CASSTGGDWETQYF.

The chain combines TRBV5-1 with TRBJ1-2; 8 nucleotides match TRBD1. This CDR3 contains 14 residues. The V and J ends lost 5 bases and 0 bases, in that order; junction bases with no gene match: 3. In germline, CDR1 is SGHRS, CDR2 YFSETQ. The CDR3 is CASRRTGTNYGYTF. The CDR3 nucleotides read TGCGCCAGCAGAAGGACAGGGACTAACTATGGCTACACCTTC.

This chain links TRBV2 with TRBJ2-3; no reliable D call. Germline assignment: CDR1 SNHLY and CDR2 FYNNEI. The CDR3 loop spans 14 amino acids. V lost 11 bases and J lost 1, with 16 bases in between. The CDR3 coding sequence is TGTGCCGGTGCGAAAAGTGGTCGCACAGATACGCAGTATTTT. Protein product: CAGAKSGRTDTQYF.

The chain links TRBV4-3 to TRBJ1-1, with unresolved D. V lost 5 bases to trimming and J lost 3 bases, with 16 bases between them. This CDR3 spans 15 amino acids. Germline CDR1 LGHNA, CDR2 YSLEER. The CDR3 nucleotides read TGCGCCAGCAGCGTCTCAAGGAAGGGCCACACTGAAGCTTTCTTT. It translates to CASSVSRKGHTEAFF.

The CDR3 nucleotides read TGCGCCAGCAGCCAAATTTGGGGCGCCCTCTACGAGCAGTACTTC. Its translation: CASSQIWGALYEQYF. This sequence joins TRBV4-1 and TRBJ2-7; a possible D gene is TRBD1 (5 bases). V was trimmed by 2 bases and J by 3 bases, leaving 14 bases between them. This CDR3 has 15 amino acids. Germline CDR1 and CDR2: MGHRA and YSYEKL.

V usage is TRBV27 and J usage is TRBJ1-1; D gene uncertain. Trimming took off 2 bases at V and 1 base at J, with 14 bases between the two ends. From germline, CDR1 is MNHEY and CDR2 SMNVEV (reference sequence). There are 16 residues in the CDR3. The CDR3, as DNA: TGTGCCAGCAGTTTAGGATACGTACTACCGAACACTGAAGCTTTCTTT. Protein product: CASSLGYVLPNTEAFF.

The chain carries TRBV30 and TRBJ1-1; the D is unclear. V was clipped by 4 bases and J by 0 bases, with 9 bases between them. Germline V gene data show CDR1 as GTSNPN and CDR2 as SVGIG (reference sequence). The CDR3 sequence is 13 residues long. CDR3 coding DNA: TGTGCCTGGAAGGGCAGTCTGAACACTGAAGCTTTCTTT. It yields the protein CAWKGSLNTEAFF.

The rearrangement uses TRBV3-1 (or the pseudogene TRBV3-2) and TRBJ1-1; D gene ambiguous. Germline V gives CDR1 LGHDT, CDR2 YNNKEL (reference sequence). V was pared by 4 bases and J by 7 bases, with 13 bases between. This CDR3 is built from 13 residues. The CDR3 sequence is CASSLRGKDEAFF. In nucleotides, the CDR3 is TGTGCCAGCAGCCTGAGAGGGAAAGATGAAGCTTTCTTT.

This chain uses TRBV10-2 with TRBJ1-1; no clear D gene. CDR1 is WSHSY and CDR2 is SAAADI in the germline V gene. This CDR3 contains 14 residues. V was clipped by 2 bases and J by 10 bases, with 17 bases between them. The CDR3 region is CASSEPQNRRLAFF. CDR3 DNA sequence: TGCGCCAGCAGTGAGCCACAGAACCGACGTTTAGCTTTCTTT.

The chain employs TRBV30 and TRBJ1-5; the D is unclear. The CDR3 is made up of 14 amino acids. V lost 0 bases to trimming and J lost 7 bases, with 13 bases between them. The V gene's germline CDR1 is GTSNPN and CDR2 SVGIG (reference sequence). The CDR3 loop reads CAWSVGGRWQPQHF. CDR3 nucleotide sequence: TGTGCCTGGAGTGTAGGAGGGAGATGGCAGCCCCAGCATTTT. The full variable domain, in which reference TRBV30 and TRBJ1-5 provide the parts outside the CDR3, is SQTIHQWPATLVQPVGSPLSLECTVEGTSNPNLYWYRQAAGRGLQLLFYSVGIGQISSEVPQNLSASRPQDRQFILSSKKLLLSDSGFYLCAWSVGGRWQPQHFGDGTRLSIL.

This clone has only one observation. The rearrangement uses TRBV9 and TRBJ2-3; D not certain. V was cut by 0 bases and J by 2 bases, with 4 bases left in between. This CDR3 region has 13 residues. Germline CDR1 and CDR2: SGDLS and YYNGEE. The CDR3 DNA is TGTGCCAGCAGCGTAGGTCTCACAGATACGCAGTATTTT. Residues: CASSVGLTDTQYF.

The chain uses TRBV7-9 and TRBJ1-1, with 7 bases lining up with TRBD1. This CDR3 is 15 amino acids long. With 5 bases clipped from V and 2 bases from J, the junction kept 8 bases outside the gene matches. CDR1 and CDR2 from the germline V gene are SEHNR and FQNEAQ (reference sequence). This chain's CDR3 is CASSRSDRVNTEAFF. The CDR3 coding sequence is TGTGCCAGCAGCCGCTCAGACAGGGTAAACACTGAAGCTTTCTTT.

This chain connects TRBV28 to TRBJ2-7; TRBD1 matches at 8 bases. CDR1 and CDR2 from the germline V gene are MDHEN and SYDVKM. With V trimmed by 6 bases and J by 6 bases, 4 bases remained unmatched. CDR3 length: 12 amino acids. The CDR3: CASRNRGFEQYF. DNA of the CDR3: TGTGCCAGCAGGAACAGGGGGTTCGAGCAGTACTTC. The entire variable domain, with the rest obtained from reference TRBV28 and TRBJ2-7, is as follows: DVKVTQSSRYLVKRTGEKVFLECVQDMDHENMFWYRQDPGLGLRLIYFSYDVKMKEKGDIPEGYSVSREKKERFSLILESASTNQTSMYLCASRNRGFEQYFGPGTRLTVT.

In nucleotides, the CDR3 is TGTGCCGCAGGAGAAATGGAGGGCTTTAGTGGCTACACCTTC. Its translation: CAAGEMEGFSGYTF. The chain links TRBV19 to TRBJ1-2; D is ambiguous. Trimming left V 11 bases short and J 7 bases short, with 23 bases between. Germline V gene data show CDR1 as LNHDA and CDR2 as SQIVND (reference sequence). The CDR3 runs to 14 residues.

The V gene is TRBV4-1, the J gene TRBJ2-5; D is possibly TRBD1 or TRBD2 (5 bases each). V was trimmed by 0 bases and J by 5 bases, leaving 7 bases between them. CDR3 length: 13 residues. Germline values: CDR1 MGHRA, CDR2 YSYEKL. CDR3 nucleotide sequence: TGCGCCAGCAGCCAAGATGAGGGGGAGACCCAGTACTTC. This encodes CASSQDEGETQYF.